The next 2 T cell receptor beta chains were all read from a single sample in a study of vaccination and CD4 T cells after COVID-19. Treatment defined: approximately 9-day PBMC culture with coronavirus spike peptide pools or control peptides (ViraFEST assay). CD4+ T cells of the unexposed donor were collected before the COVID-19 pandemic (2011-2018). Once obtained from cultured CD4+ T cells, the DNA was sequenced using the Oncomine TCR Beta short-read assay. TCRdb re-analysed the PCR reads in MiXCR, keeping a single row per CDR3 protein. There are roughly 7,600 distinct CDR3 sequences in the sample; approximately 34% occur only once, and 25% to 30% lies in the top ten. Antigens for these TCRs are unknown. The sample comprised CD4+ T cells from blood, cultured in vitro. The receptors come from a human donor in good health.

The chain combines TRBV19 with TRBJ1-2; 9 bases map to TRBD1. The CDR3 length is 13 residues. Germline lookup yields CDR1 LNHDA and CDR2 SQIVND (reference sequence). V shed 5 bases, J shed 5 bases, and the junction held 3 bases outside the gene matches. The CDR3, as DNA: TGTGCCAGTAGTCCGACAGGGGGGTATGGCTACACCTTC. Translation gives CASSPTGGYGYTF.

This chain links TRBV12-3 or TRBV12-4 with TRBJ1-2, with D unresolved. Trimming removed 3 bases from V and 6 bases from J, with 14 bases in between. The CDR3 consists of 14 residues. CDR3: CASSLIPGGNGYTF. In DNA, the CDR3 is TGTGCCAGCAGTTTGATCCCAGGAGGGAATGGCTACACCTTC.